The entry below describes one T cell receptor beta chain. It lacks a known antigen. Within one base of it there is no much larger clone, and no base qualities were kept. The sample belongs to a study of blood T cell repertoires in COVID-19 (dated by TCRdb to 2019 to 2021). In terms of the full investigation: The collaborator samples originated in the United States, Italy and Spain and spanned the acute and convalescent phases of COVID-19. The material from the prospective study consisted of cDNA or gDNA derived from T cells, B-cell-depleted T cells, or PBMCs. A de-identified subject ID, COVID-19 status, age in years and sex were almost always included in the sample metadata. Deeply sampled blood TCRbeta repertoires from subjects exposed to, actively infected with, or recovered from COVID-19 were included in the dataset. The repertoires were released in a freely available public database meant as a resource for research on the immune response to SARS-CoV-2. Where available, HLA class I and class II types were obtained from metadata supplied by the sample provider rather than from assay-based typing. Samples were obtained from the ongoing ImmuneRACE study (first 160 participants) and from over 1,000 subjects provided by 6 global collaborators. Results and caveats for the whole study, not just this receptor: How much clinical and demographic metadata was included differed by source and by participant, and the metadata was provided uncurated.

In the prospective study, participants were roughly 18 to 95 years old, resided in 24 geographic areas of the United States, and were enrolled through a virtual design. To assign participants to cohorts, the prospective study relied on clinical history that participants themselves reported in a screening survey and a study questionnaire. Recovered participants in ImmuneRACE Cohort 3 were defined by two consecutive negative NP/OP PCR tests, clearance by a healthcare professional, or resolution of symptoms. In the prospective study, mobile phlebotomists collected whole blood, serum and a nasopharyngeal or oropharyngeal swab from each participant. Over a 2-month period, participants in the prospective study had the option of providing additional blood draws and questionnaires. Prospective study blood samples were shipped either frozen or at room temperature before DNA extraction. The germline V gene provides CDR1 KGHSH and CDR2 LQKENI. The cysteine opens and the phenylalanine closes a CDR3 of 15 amino acids. Only the CDR3 DNA stays, 45 bases, in frame from base 1. The trim is 5 bases for V and 2 bases for J, with a gap of 12 bases between the germline ends.

TCRbeta CDR3 regions were amplified from genomic DNA by means of the immunoSEQ Assay, a bias-controlled multiplex PCR. The source study handled its data this way. The number of nucleated cells in each sample was estimated from the amplification of reference gene primers within the assay. Sequence reads were collapsed and filtered to measure the absolute abundance of every unique TCRbeta CDR3 rearrangement. For each sample, productive Simpson clonality was calculated by taking the square root of Simpson's diversity index across productive rearrangements. TCRdb mirrors the immuneACCESS table, restricted to in-frame sequences. Some clones are absent from its copies; in checked studies, under half trace to an unresolved V gene, and the reason for the others is unknown. The V and J calls and clone size come from that table; D and trimming were worked out from the DNA. The sample table contains fewer than 400,000 clones; only one count was recorded for about nine tenths of them. The top ten hold 1.7% of the sample.

Material: PBMCs or T cells enriched from blood (not recorded which). The sequence was collected from a woman younger than 45 who had recovered from COVID-19. The rearranged chain carries TRBV18 and TRBJ2-2; TRBD1 is perhaps the D gene, given 5 matching bases. The DNA sequence is TGTGCCAGCTCAGAAGGGGCTACCAACACCGGGGAGCTGTTTTTT. This gives the protein CASSEGATNTGELFF.